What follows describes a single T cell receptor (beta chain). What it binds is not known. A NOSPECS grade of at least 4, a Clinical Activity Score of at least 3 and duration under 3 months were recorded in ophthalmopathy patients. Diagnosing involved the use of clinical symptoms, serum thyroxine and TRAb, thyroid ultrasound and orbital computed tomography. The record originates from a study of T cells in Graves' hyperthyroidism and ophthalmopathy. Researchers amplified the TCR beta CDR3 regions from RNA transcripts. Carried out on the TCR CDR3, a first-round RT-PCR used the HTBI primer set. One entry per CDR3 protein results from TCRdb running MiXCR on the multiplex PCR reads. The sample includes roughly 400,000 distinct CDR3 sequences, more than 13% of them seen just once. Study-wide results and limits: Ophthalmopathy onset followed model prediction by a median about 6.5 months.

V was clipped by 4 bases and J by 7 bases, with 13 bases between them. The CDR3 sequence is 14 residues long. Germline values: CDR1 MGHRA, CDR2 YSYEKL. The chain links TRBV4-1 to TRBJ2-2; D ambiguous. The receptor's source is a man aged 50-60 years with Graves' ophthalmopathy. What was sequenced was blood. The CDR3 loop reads CASSPLGSGGELFF. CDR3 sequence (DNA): TGCGCCAGCAGCCCCCTGGGGTCGGGCGGGGAGCTGTTTTTT.